The subject of this entry is one TCR beta chain. This entry comes from a study of cytomegalovirus exposure and HLA in healthy donors. The V gene's germline CDR1 is MNHNS and CDR2 SASEGT. The length of the CDR3 is 15 residues. V lost 10 bases, J lost 0 bases, and 13 bases lay in between. Amplification used 60 Vbeta primers and 13 Jbeta primers. Using immunoSEQ multiplex PCR, the repertoire was profiled, and TCRdb retains in-frame clones only, with some absent. The sample has about 200,000 clones, 82% seen once. V and J are TRBV6-1 and TRBJ2-6; maybe TRBD2 (5 bases). The sequence was obtained from a boy between 2 and 10 years old in good health and CMV-seronegative. Sequencing was carried out using PBMCs. CDR3 sequence reads: CATLGGYSGANVLTF. DNA of the CDR3: TGTGCCACCCTCGGAGGCTACTCTGGGGCCAACGTCCTGACTTTC.